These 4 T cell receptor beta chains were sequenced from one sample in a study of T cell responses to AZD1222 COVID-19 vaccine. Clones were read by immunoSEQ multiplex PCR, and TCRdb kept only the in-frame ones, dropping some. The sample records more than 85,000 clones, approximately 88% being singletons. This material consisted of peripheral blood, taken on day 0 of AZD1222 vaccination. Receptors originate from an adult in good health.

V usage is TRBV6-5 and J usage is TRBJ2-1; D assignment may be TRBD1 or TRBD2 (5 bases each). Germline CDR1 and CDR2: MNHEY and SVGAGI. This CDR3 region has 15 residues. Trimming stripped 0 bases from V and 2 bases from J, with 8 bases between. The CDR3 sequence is CASSYSQGPYNEQFF. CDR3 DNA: TGTGCCAGCAGTTACTCGCAGGGACCCTACAATGAGCAGTTCTTC.

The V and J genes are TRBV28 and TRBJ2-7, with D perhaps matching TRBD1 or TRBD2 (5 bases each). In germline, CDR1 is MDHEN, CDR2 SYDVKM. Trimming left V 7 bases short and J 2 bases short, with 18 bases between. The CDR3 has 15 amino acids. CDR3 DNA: TGTGCCAGCACCAATACCGGGACCTTAACCTACGAGCAGTACTTC. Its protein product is CASTNTGTLTYEQYF.

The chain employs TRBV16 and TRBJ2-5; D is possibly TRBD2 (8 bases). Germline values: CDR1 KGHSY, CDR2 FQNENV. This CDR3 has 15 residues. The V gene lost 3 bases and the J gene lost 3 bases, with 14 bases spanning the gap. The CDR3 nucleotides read TGTGCCAGCAGCCAGTTTAGCGGGACAGAAGAGACCCAGTACTTC. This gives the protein CASSQFSGTEETQYF. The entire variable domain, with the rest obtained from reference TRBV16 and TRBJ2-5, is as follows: GEEVAQTPKHLVRGEGQKAKLYCAPIKGHSYVFWYQQVLKNEFKFLISFQNENVFDETGMPKERFSAKCLPNSPCSLEIQATKLEDSAVYFCASSQFSGTEETQYFGPGTRLLVL.

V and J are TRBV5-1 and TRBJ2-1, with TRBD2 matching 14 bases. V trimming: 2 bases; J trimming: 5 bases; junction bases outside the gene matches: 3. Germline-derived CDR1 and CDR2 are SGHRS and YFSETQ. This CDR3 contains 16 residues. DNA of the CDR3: TGCGCCAGCAGCTTTTGGGGACTAGCGGGAGACAATGAGCAGTTCTTC. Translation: CASSFWGLAGDNEQFF.